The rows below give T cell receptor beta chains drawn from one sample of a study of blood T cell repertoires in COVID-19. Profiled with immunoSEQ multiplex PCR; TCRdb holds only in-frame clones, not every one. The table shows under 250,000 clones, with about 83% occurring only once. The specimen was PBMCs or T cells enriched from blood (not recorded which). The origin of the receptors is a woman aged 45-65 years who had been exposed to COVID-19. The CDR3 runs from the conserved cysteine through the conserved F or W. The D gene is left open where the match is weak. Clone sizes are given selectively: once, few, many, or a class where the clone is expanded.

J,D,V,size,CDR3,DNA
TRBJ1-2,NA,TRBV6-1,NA,CASSDRRGQAAYYGYTF,TGTGCCAGCAGTGACCGCAGAGGGCAGGCAGCCTATTATGGCTACACCTTC
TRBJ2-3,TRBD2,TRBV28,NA,CASSLSGGGVDTQYF,TGTGCCAGCAGCCTTTCCGGCGGGGGGGTGGATACGCAGTATTTT
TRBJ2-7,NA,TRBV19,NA,CASSLWGDYEQYF,TGTGCCAGTAGCCTCTGGGGAGACTACGAGCAGTACTTC
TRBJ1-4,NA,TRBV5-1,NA,CASSLASSDEKLFF,TGCGCCAGCAGCTTGGCCTCTTCGGATGAAAAACTGTTTTTT
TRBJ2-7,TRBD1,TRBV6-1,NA,CASSEWGGTGNEQYF,TGTGCCAGCAGTGAATGGGGGGGGACAGGGAACGAGCAGTACTTC
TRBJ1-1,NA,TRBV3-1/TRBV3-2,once,CASSQDSTEAFF,TGTGCCAGCAGCCAAGACAGCACTGAAGCTTTCTTT
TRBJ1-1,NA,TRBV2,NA,CASSFSGAPNTEAFF,TGTGCCAGCAGTTTCTCAGGGGCCCCGAACACTGAAGCTTTCTTT
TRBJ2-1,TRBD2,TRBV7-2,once,CASSSLAGGREFF,TGTGCCAGCAGCTCCTTAGCGGGGGGCCGGGAGTTCTTC
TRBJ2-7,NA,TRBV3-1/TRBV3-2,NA,CASSDRNYEQYF,TGTGCCAGCTCCGACAGGAACTACGAGCAGTACTTC
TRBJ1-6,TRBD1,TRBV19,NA,CALKGASNSPLHF,TGTGCCCTAAAGGGGGCGAGTAATTCACCCCTCCACTTT
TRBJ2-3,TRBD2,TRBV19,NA,CASTRRAGVSTDTQYF,TGTGCCAGTACCCGAAGGGCGGGGGTAAGCACAGATACGCAGTATTTT
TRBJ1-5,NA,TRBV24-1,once,CATSGLHRAFEVSNQPQHF,TGTGCCACCAGTGGCCTACACAGGGCGTTCGAGGTTAGCAATCAGCCCCAGCATTTT
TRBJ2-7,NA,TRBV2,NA,CASSEEAGRFYEQYF,TGTGCCAGCAGTGAAGAGGCAGGGCGGTTTTACGAGCAGTACTTC
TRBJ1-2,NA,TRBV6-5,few,CASSYSMVQNYGYTF,TGTGCCAGCAGTTACTCGATGGTACAGAACTATGGCTACACCTTC
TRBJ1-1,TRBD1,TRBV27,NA,CASSPQGPRGEAFF,TGTGCCAGCAGTCCACAGGGGCCGCGGGGTGAAGCTTTCTTT
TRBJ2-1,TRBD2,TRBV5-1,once,CASSPLAGGSNEQFF,TGCGCCAGCAGCCCACTAGCGGGGGGGTCTAATGAGCAGTTCTTC
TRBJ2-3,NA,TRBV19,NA,CASSPTDWDTQYF,TGTGCCAGTAGTCCGACGGACTGGGATACGCAGTATTTT
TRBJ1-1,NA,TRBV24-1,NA,CATSDPGPAAEAFF,TGTGCCACCAGTGATCCCGGGCCAGCGGCTGAAGCTTTCTTT
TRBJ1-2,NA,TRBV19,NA,CASTLLWGPVGYTF,TGTGCCAGTACTCTCCTCTGGGGGCCGGTTGGCTACACCTTC
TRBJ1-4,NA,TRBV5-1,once,CASSPQAGVNEKLFF,TGCGCCAGCAGCCCTCAGGCCGGGGTGAATGAAAAACTGTTTTTT
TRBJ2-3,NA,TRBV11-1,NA,CASSAKGADTQYF,TGTGCCAGCAGCGCCAAAGGAGCAGATACGCAGTATTTT
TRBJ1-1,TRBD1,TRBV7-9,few,CASSPWGQMNTEAFF,TGTGCCAGCAGCCCCTGGGGACAGATGAACACTGAAGCTTTCTTT
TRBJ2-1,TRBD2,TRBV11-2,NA,CASSFGLARNEQFF,TGTGCCAGCAGCTTCGGACTAGCGAGGAATGAGCAGTTCTTC
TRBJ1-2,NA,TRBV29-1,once,CSARTQNYGYTF,TGCAGCGCCAGGACACAAAACTATGGCTACACCTTC
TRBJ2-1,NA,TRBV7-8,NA,CASRGGGLYNEQFF,TGTGCCAGTCGAGGGGGGGGCCTATACAATGAGCAGTTCTTC
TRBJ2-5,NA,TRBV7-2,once,CASSLDATFQETQYF,TGTGCCAGCAGCTTAGACGCGACTTTCCAAGAGACCCAGTACTTC
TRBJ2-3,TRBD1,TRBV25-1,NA,CASSPTGQGVGTQYF,TGTGCCAGCAGTCCGACGGGACAGGGGGTTGGTACGCAGTATTTT